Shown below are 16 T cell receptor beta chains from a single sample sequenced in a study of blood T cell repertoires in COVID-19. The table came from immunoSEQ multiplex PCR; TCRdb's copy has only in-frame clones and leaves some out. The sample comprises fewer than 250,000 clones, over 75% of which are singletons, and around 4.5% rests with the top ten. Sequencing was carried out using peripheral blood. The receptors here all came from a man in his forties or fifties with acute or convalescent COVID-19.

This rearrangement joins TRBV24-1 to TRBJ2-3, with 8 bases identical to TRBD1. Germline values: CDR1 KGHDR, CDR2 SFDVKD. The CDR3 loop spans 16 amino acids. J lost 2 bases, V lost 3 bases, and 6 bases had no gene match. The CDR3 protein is CATSDPGQGDTDTQYF. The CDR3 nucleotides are TGTGCCACCAGTGATCCTGGACAGGGCGACACAGATACGCAGTATTTT.

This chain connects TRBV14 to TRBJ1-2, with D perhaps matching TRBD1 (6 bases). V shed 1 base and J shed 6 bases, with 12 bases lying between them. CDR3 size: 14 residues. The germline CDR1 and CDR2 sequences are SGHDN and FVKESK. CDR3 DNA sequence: TGTGCCAGCAGCCAAGCTCCTCACAGGGATGGCTACACCTTC. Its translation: CASSQAPHRDGYTF. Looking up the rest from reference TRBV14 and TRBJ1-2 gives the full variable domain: EAGVTQFPSHSVIEKGQTVTLRCDPISGHDNLYWYRRVMGKEIKFLLHFVKESKQDESGMPNNRFLAERTGGTYSTLKVQPAELEDSGVYFCASSQAPHRDGYTFGSGTRLTVV.

CDR3 nucleotide sequence: TGTGCCAGCAGCTTAGCTGGGGGGGTGGTAGGAGATACGCAGTATTTT. It specifies CASSLAGGVVGDTQYF. The genes are TRBV13 and TRBJ2-3; 7 bases map to TRBD2. Germline lookup yields CDR1 PRHDT and CDR2 FYEKMQ (reference sequence). This CDR3 spans 16 amino acids. The ends lost 1 base at V and 5 bases at J; junction bases unmatched: 9. The full variable domain, in which reference TRBV13 and TRBJ2-3 provide the parts outside the CDR3, is AAGVIQSPRHLIKEKRETATLKCYPIPRHDTVYWYQQGPGQDPQFLISFYEKMQSDKGSIPDRFSAQQFSDYHSELNMSSLELGDSALYFCASSLAGGVVGDTQYFGPGTRLTVL.

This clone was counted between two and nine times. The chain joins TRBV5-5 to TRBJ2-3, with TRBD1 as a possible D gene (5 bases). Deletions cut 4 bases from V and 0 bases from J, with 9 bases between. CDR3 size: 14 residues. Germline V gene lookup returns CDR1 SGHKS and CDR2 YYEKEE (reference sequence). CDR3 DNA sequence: TGTGCCAGCAGCAGGGGCGGTAGCACAGATACGCAGTATTTT. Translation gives CASSRGGSTDTQYF.

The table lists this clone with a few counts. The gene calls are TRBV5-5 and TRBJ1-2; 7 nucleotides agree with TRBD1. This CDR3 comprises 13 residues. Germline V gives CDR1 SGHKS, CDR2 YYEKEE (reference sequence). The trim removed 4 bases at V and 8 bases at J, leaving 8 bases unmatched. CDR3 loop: CASSPRTGWGYTF. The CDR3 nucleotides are TGTGCCAGCAGCCCCCGGACAGGCTGGGGCTACACCTTC.

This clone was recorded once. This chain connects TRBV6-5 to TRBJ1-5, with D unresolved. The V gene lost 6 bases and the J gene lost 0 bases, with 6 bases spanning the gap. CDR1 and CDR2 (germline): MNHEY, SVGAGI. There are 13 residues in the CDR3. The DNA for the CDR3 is TGTGCCAGCAGCAAAATTAGCAATCAGCCCCAGCATTTT. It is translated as CASSKISNQPQHF.

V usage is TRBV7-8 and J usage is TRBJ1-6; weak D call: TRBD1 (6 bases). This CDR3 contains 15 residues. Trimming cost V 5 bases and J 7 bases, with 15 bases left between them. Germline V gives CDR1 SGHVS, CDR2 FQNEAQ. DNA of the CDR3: TGTGCCAGCAGCCCGTGGAGGACAGCCAATTCACCCCTCCACTTT. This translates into CASSPWRTANSPLHF.

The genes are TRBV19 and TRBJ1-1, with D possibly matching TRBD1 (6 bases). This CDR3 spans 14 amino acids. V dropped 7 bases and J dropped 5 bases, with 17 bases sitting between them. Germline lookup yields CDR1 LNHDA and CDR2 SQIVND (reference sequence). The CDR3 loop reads CASTQGGARTEAFF. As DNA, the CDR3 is TGTGCCAGTACCCAAGGGGGGGCGAGGACTGAAGCTTTCTTT.

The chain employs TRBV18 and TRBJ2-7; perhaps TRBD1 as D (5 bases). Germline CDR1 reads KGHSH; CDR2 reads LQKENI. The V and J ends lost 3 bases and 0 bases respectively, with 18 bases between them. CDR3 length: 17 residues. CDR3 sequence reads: CASSPTPGQASSYEQYF. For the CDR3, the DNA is TGTGCCAGCTCACCGACTCCCGGACAAGCGAGCTCCTACGAGCAGTACTTC.

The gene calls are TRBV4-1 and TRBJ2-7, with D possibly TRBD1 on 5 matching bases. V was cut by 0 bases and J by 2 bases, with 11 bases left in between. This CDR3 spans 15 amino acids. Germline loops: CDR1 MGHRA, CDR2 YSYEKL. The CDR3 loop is CASSQDRGPPYEQYF. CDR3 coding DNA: TGCGCCAGCAGCCAAGATAGGGGTCCCCCCTACGAGCAGTACTTC.

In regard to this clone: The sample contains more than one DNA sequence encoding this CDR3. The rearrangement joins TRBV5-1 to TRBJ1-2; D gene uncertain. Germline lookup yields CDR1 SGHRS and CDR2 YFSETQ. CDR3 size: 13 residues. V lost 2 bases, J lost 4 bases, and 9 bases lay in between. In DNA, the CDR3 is TGCGCCAGCAGCTTATCAGACTTCTATGGCTACACCTTC. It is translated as CASSLSDFYGYTF.

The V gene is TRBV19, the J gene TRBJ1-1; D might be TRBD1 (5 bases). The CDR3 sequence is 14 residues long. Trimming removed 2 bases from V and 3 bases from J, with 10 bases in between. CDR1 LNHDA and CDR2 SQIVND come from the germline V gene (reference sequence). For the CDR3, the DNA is TGTGCCAGTAGTATACAGGGCACGGACACTGAAGCTTTCTTT. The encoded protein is CASSIQGTDTEAFF. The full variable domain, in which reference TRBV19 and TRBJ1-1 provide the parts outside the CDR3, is DGGITQSPKYLFRKEGQNVTLSCEQNLNHDAMYWYRQDPGQGLRLIYYSQIVNDFQKGDIAEGYSVSREKKESFPLTVTSAQKNPTAFYLCASSIQGTDTEAFFGQGTRLTVV.

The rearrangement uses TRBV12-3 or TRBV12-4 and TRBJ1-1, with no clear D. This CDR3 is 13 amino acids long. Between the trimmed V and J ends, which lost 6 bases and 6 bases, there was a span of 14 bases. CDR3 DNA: TGTGCCAGCAGGGGAGAGGGCTGGCCTGAAGCTTTCTTT. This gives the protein CASRGEGWPEAFF.

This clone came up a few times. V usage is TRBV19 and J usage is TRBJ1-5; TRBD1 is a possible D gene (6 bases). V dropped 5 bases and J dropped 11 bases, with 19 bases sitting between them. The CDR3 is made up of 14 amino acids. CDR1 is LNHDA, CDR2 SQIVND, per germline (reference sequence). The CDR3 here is CASSSLQGSRAQHF. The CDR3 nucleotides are TGTGCCAGTAGTTCTCTTCAGGGGAGTCGAGCCCAGCATTTT.

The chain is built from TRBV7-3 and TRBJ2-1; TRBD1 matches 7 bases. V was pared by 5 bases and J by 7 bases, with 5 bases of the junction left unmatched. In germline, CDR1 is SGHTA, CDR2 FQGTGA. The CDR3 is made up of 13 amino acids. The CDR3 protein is CASSLSQGNEQFF. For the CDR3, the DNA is TGTGCCAGCAGCCTGTCACAGGGGAATGAGCAGTTCTTC.

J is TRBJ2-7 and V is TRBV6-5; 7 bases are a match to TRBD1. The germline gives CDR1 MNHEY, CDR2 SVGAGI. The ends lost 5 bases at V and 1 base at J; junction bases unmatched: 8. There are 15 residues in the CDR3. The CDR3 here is CASSPQQGSSYEQYF. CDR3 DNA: TGTGCCAGCAGTCCACAACAGGGGAGTTCCTACGAGCAGTACTTC.